The sequence of this T cell receptor beta chain was determined in a study of blood T cell repertoires in COVID-19. About the study: Sites across the United States, Italy and Spain contributed samples from acute and convalescent COVID-19. Sources were T cells, B-cell-depleted T cells, or PBMCs; the material itself was cDNA or gDNA.

The CDR3 is made up of 11 amino acids. Germline CDR1 is MNHNS and CDR2 is SASEGT. The V and J ends lost 8 bases and 6 bases respectively, with 10 bases between them. In the study's own analysis: Nucleated cell number was recorded as an estimate derived from reference gene primer amplification. Libraries were prepared by immunoSEQ multiplex PCR; TCRdb keeps only in-frame clonotypes and omits some of them. The V and J calls and clone size were taken over from that table, and D and trimming were inferred from the DNA. Here the sample spans approximately 310,000 clones, around 87% being singletons. Sequencing was carried out using peripheral blood. The clonotype comes from a woman between 45 and 65 years old who had recovered from COVID-19. The chain uses TRBV6-1 and TRBJ1-1, with D possibly matching TRBD1 (6 bases). In DNA form, the CDR3 reads TGTGCCAGCCTGAGGGGGTCTGAAGCTTTCTTT. This codes for CASLRGSEAFF.